Presented here are 18 T cell receptor beta chains from one specimen sequenced in a study of T cell responses to AZD1222 COVID-19 vaccine. TCRdb's table, derived via immunoSEQ multiplex PCR, lists solely in-frame clones and lacks some. The table includes 90,000 to 130,000 clones, 94% detected once. Sample: peripheral blood, taken 28 days after the second AZD1222 dose. All receptors come from an adult who received the AZD1222 COVID-19 vaccine.

The chain joins TRBV27 to TRBJ1-1, with a tentative D call TRBD1 (5 bases). This CDR3 has 13 residues. Trimming took off 8 bases at V and 5 bases at J, with 15 bases between the two ends. Germline loops: CDR1 MNHEY, CDR2 SMNVEV (reference sequence). CDR3: CASGSLEGTEAFF. The CDR3 DNA follows: TGTGCCAGCGGGAGTTTAGAGGGGACTGAAGCTTTCTTT.

V gene TRBV18 combines with J gene TRBJ2-7, with 8 bases aligning to TRBD2. Germline CDR1 is KGHSH and CDR2 is LQKENI. This CDR3 spans 17 amino acids. The trim removed 4 bases at V and 4 bases at J, leaving 15 bases unmatched. The CDR3 is CASSLTIQAGEGYEQYF. The CDR3 nucleotides are TGTGCCAGCTCACTTACGATTCAAGCGGGAGAAGGGTACGAGCAGTACTTC.

This chain links TRBV5-6 with TRBJ1-2, with D hard to call. CDR3 size: 15 residues. CDR1 is SGHDT and CDR2 is YYEEEE in the germline V gene. The ends were cut back, 1 base at V and 3 bases at J, with 13 bases in the middle. This CDR3 reads CASSLMGRSDYGYTF. In DNA, the CDR3 is TGTGCCAGCAGCTTGATGGGGAGGAGTGACTATGGCTACACCTTC.

The chain combines TRBV6-5 with TRBJ1-4; D gene uncertain. The germline CDR1 and CDR2 sequences are MNHEY and SVGAGI. V was trimmed by 2 bases and J by 8 bases, leaving 6 bases between them. CDR3 length equals 12 residues. In DNA form, the CDR3 reads TGTGCCAGCAGTTACCCCCAAGAAAAACTGTTTTTT. Translated, it gives CASSYPQEKLFF.

J is TRBJ1-1 and V is TRBV14; unclear D gene. The CDR3 has 14 amino acids. Trimming removed 0 bases at V and 2 bases at J, with 7 bases between. Germline V gene lookup returns CDR1 SGHDN and CDR2 FVKESK. In nucleotides, the CDR3 is TGTGCCAGCAGCCAAGACGTTTTTAACACTGAAGCTTTCTTT. It is translated as CASSQDVFNTEAFF.

The chain employs TRBV11-2 and TRBJ2-1; unclear D gene. From germline, CDR1 is SGHAT and CDR2 FQNNGV. Trimming shortened V by 1 base and J by 3 bases, and 7 bases separated the two germline ends. The CDR3 spans 14 residues. CDR3 DNA sequence: TGTGCCAGCAGCTTAGGTCAGATCTACAATGAGCAGTTCTTC. Encoded protein: CASSLGQIYNEQFF.

This clone was detected only once. The chain is built from TRBV5-1 and TRBJ2-3; 9 bases fit TRBD2. V shed 9 bases, J shed 8 bases, and the junction held 10 bases outside the gene matches. Germline V CDR1 and CDR2: SGHRS, YFSETQ. The CDR3 runs to 13 residues. For the CDR3, the DNA is TGCGCCACCACAGCGGGGGGCCCGGGTACGCAGTATTTT. Protein sequence: CATTAGGPGTQYF.

This chain uses TRBV23-1 with TRBJ2-7; D may be TRBD1 (6 bases). TRBV23-1 is an ORF for which the function is uncertain. This CDR3 has 16 amino acids. Deletions cut 4 bases from V and 3 bases from J, with 19 bases between. CDR3 loop: CASSPPQGQQNYEQYF. The CDR3 DNA reads TGCGCCAGCAGTCCCCCCCAGGGACAACAGAACTACGAGCAGTACTTC.

The V and J genes are TRBV5-1 and TRBJ1-2; 8 positions match TRBD1. With V trimmed by 0 bases and J by 1 base, 8 bases remained unmatched. The CDR3 sequence is 17 residues long. Germline-derived CDR1 and CDR2 are SGHRS and YFSETQ. The CDR3 region has the DNA TGCGCCAGCAGCTTGGGCCCGACAGGGGAAATTAACTATGGCTACACCTTC. Amino acid sequence: CASSLGPTGEINYGYTF.

J is TRBJ2-7 and V is TRBV19, with 7 bases matching TRBD2. The CDR3 runs 14 residues. CDR1 LNHDA and CDR2 SQIVND come from the germline V gene (reference sequence). Trimming at V came to 4 bases and at J to 3 bases, leaving 6 bases not matched to a gene. The CDR3 loop reads CASSSRAGFYEQYF. For the CDR3, the DNA is TGTGCCAGTAGTAGCAGAGCGGGATTCTACGAGCAGTACTTC.

The J gene is TRBJ2-2, the V gene TRBV5-5; 7 positions agree with TRBD2. Per germline, CDR1 SGHKS and CDR2 YYEKEE (reference sequence). Trimming cost V 0 bases and J 6 bases; bases outside gene matches: 2. This CDR3 has 14 residues. Here the CDR3 DNA reads TGTGCCAGCAGCTTGGTTGGGGGGGCCGGGGAGCTGTTTTTT. Translation gives CASSLVGGAGELFF.

The V gene is TRBV6-5, the J gene TRBJ1-6; D possibly corresponds to TRBD1 (6 bases). Germline V gene sequence: CDR1 MNHEY, CDR2 SVGAGI. The CDR3 consists of 15 residues. The V end was cut by 7 bases, the J end by 7 bases, with 17 bases between. The CDR3 reads CASNNNQGRNSPLHF. CDR3 in DNA: TGTGCCAGCAACAATAATCAGGGGAGGAATTCACCCCTCCACTTT.

The genes are TRBV6-1 and TRBJ1-4; a weak D match, TRBD1 (6 bases). The CDR3 loop spans 15 amino acids. CDR1 is MNHNS, CDR2 SASEGT, per germline. V lost 3 bases and J lost 8, with 16 bases in between. The CDR3 DNA reads TGTGCCAGCAGTGACACCAGGGGATTAGGGGAAAAACTGTTTTTT. Translation: CASSDTRGLGEKLFF.

The genes are TRBV5-1 and TRBJ1-2; TRBD1 matches at 10 bases. Germline V gene sequence: CDR1 SGHRS, CDR2 YFSETQ. V was pared by 4 bases and J by 12 bases, with 12 bases of the junction left unmatched. This CDR3 comprises 14 residues. The CDR3 sequence: CASSPSVGGTGDTF. The CDR3 coding sequence is TGCGCCAGCAGCCCCTCCGTGGGCGGGACAGGGGACACCTTC. The whole variable domain, remainder taken from reference TRBV5-1 and TRBJ1-2, is KAGVTQTPRYLIKTRGQQVTLSCSPISGHRSVSWYQQTPGQGLQFLFEYFSETQRNKGNFPGRFSGRQFSNSRSEMNVSTLELGDSALYLCASSPSVGGTGDTFGSGTRLTVV.

This chain links TRBV5-1 with TRBJ1-1; D is undetermined. The CDR3 length is 16 residues. The germline V and J ends were trimmed by 5 bases and 0 bases, with 17 bases remaining between them. Germline V gene lookup returns CDR1 SGHRS and CDR2 YFSETQ. The CDR3 DNA follows: TGCGCCAGCAGGAGCCCCCATAATGCTCTGAACACTGAAGCTTTCTTT. This encodes CASRSPHNALNTEAFF.

In its sample, this clone was seen a few times. J is TRBJ2-7 and V is TRBV11-2; TRBD1 is a possible D gene (5 bases). CDR3 length: 15 residues. The ends were cut back, 1 base at V and 3 bases at J, with 13 bases in the middle. Germline V gene data show CDR1 as SGHAT and CDR2 as FQNNGV. The CDR3 is CASSLVGGQGYEQYF. CDR3 coding DNA: TGTGCCAGCAGCTTAGTGGGTGGGCAGGGCTACGAGCAGTACTTC.

The J gene is TRBJ1-2, the V gene TRBV6-4, with 7 bases matching TRBD1. Per germline, CDR1 MRHNA and CDR2 SNTAGT. The CDR3 has 14 residues. V shed 3 bases and J 4 bases; nucleotides not matched to a gene: 5. The CDR3 DNA is TGTGCCAGCAGTGAAGTCAGGGGGAGCTATGGCTACACCTTC. It translates to CASSEVRGSYGYTF.

This clone showed up just once. The chain uses TRBV6-5 and TRBJ2-4, with D perhaps matching TRBD2 (6 bases). Germline V gene lookup returns CDR1 MNHEY and CDR2 SVGAGI. This CDR3 region has 15 residues. Trimming took off 7 bases at V and 1 base at J, with 14 bases between the two ends. CDR3 sequence: CASNKEGWAKNIQYF. CDR3 DNA: TGTGCCAGCAACAAGGAGGGGTGGGCCAAAAACATTCAGTACTTC.